The rows below give T cell receptor beta chains drawn from one sample of a study of blood T cell repertoires in COVID-19. Here immunoSEQ multiplex PCR was the method, and the copy in TCRdb shows in-frame clones only, minus some. The repertoire has under 200,000 clones, around 85% of them found once; the top ten carry around 2.3%. Sequenced: peripheral blood. The receptors stem from an older man with active or convalescent COVID-19. Both conserved end residues are part of each CDR3. Each record gives: D gene, J gene, V gene, clone size, CDR3 protein, CDR3 DNA. The D gene is left open where the match is weak. Where a row states a size, it is once, few, many or the class of an expanded clone; other rows omit it.

D: .; J: TRBJ2-5; V: TRBV10-3; size: .; CDR3: CAISETTSDKTQYF; DNA: TGTGCCATCAGTGAGACAACTAGTGATAAGACCCAGTACTTC
D: TRBD2; J: TRBJ2-3; V: TRBV18; size: .; CDR3: CASSPGLVVGTDTQYF; DNA: TGTGCCAGCTCACCCGGACTAGTTGTAGGCACAGATACGCAGTATTTT
D: .; J: TRBJ1-3; V: TRBV29-1; size: .; CDR3: CSVGTASLSTIYF; DNA: TGCAGCGTTGGGACAGCCTCCCTATCGACCATATATTTT
D: .; J: TRBJ1-1; V: TRBV5-4; size: .; CDR3: CASSLDIVNTEAFF; DNA: TGTGCCAGCAGCTTGGATATTGTGAACACTGAAGCTTTCTTT
D: TRBD2; J: TRBJ2-5; V: TRBV6-5; size: few; CDR3: CASTPGGQETQYF; DNA: TGTGCCAGCACCCCGGGAGGCCAAGAGACCCAGTACTTC
D: .; J: TRBJ1-2; V: TRBV7-2; size: .; CDR3: CASSLARGRNGYTF; DNA: TGTGCCAGCAGCTTGGCACGGGGGAGGAATGGCTACACCTTC
D: .; J: TRBJ2-7; V: TRBV6-1; size: .; CDR3: CASRHPGLPWEQYF; DNA: TGTGCCAGCAGACACCCTGGACTCCCTTGGGAGCAGTACTTC
D: .; J: TRBJ1-5; V: TRBV19; size: .; CDR3: CASSMWGRGRGDQPQHF; DNA: TGTGCCAGTAGTATGTGGGGGAGGGGACGGGGTGATCAGCCCCAGCATTTT
D: TRBD2; J: TRBJ2-7; V: TRBV7-2; size: .; CDR3: CASSLGGRLAGNF; DNA: TGTGCCAGCAGCTTAGGCGGCAGGCTAGCGGGAAACTTC
D: .; J: TRBJ2-7; V: TRBV9; size: .; CDR3: CASTSGSYEQYF; DNA: TGTGCCAGCACCTCAGGGTCATACGAGCAGTACTTC